Detailed here is one T cell receptor (beta chain). CDR1 and CDR2 from the germline V gene are SGHKS and YYEKEE (reference sequence). J lost 2 bases, V lost 5 bases, and 6 bases had no gene match. The CDR3 totals 15 residues. This sample stems from a study of blood T cell repertoires in COVID-19. Overall study context: From T cells, B-cell-depleted T cells, or PBMCs came the material, which was cDNA or gDNA.

Assay used: immunoSEQ multiplex PCR; TCRdb lists only in-frame clones, some missing. The sample comprises almost 300,000 clones, around nine tenths of which are singletons, and 1% to 1.5% rests with the top ten. Input material: peripheral blood. This rearrangement joins TRBV5-5 to TRBJ1-3; 8 bases line up with TRBD1. This TCR derives from a man in his 70s with acute or convalescent COVID-19. CDR3 amino acids: CASSWGQAAGNTIYF. DNA for the CDR3: TGTGCCAGCAGTTGGGGACAGGCTGCTGGAAACACCATATATTTT.